This T cell receptor beta chain was identified during a study of identical twins. TCRdb re-derived calls from the 5' RACE reads in MiXCR, one entry per CDR3 protein. The data contain fewer than 900,000 distinct CDR3 sequences, about 20% of them singletons. Germline assignment: CDR1 SEHNR and CDR2 FQNEAQ (reference sequence). The CDR3 is 15 amino acids. With 5 bases removed from V and 1 base from J, the gap between germline ends came to 14 bases. The sample holds a few counts of this clonotype. The same sample was also used in a study of T cells expressing NK-cell markers. That source notes: Four donors' CD3+CD56-NKG2C+ cells were dominated by the same clonotypes.

The source material was PBMCs. The rearrangement joins TRBV7-9 to TRBJ2-5, with D perhaps matching TRBD2 (5 bases). This TCR derives from a woman aged 18-29 years in good health. The CDR3 here is CASSPVGGPQETQYF. CDR3 coding DNA: TGTGCCAGCAGCCCGGTCGGAGGACCCCAAGAGACCCAGTACTTC.